This T cell receptor (beta chain) was sequenced during a study of radiation and T cells in renal cell carcinoma. Assay used: immunoSEQ multiplex PCR; TCRdb lists only in-frame clones, some missing. Of approximately 170,000 clones in the sample, about 88% were seen once. As for time point: blood 4 weeks post-SBRT, at nephrectomy. Sample treatment: 15 Gy SBRT to primary tumor, nephrectomy 4 weeks later. Nephrectomy followed 15 Gy stereotactic body radiation by 4 weeks. Radiation-treated patients gave blood at baseline, week 2 and week 4. This CDR3 spans 16 amino acids. V lost 1 base and J lost 4, with 13 bases in between. CDR1 and CDR2 from the germline V gene are SGHVS and FNYEAQ. General study results and limits: From baseline, blood top tumor clonotypes peaked at 2 weeks post-radiation. Pretreatment tumor biopsies were lacking, so baseline clonotypes are unknown.

Note on this clone: Its antigen is not identified.

V usage is TRBV7-6 and J usage is TRBJ2-2; D unclear. This material consisted of blood, taken from a patient whose treatment included radiotherapy and nephrectomy. The sequence was obtained from a woman aged 50 to 60 with renal cell carcinoma. CDR3: CASSLVLGTATGELFF. CDR3 sequence (DNA): TGTGCCAGCAGCTTAGTGTTAGGCACCGCCACCGGGGAGCTGTTTTTT.